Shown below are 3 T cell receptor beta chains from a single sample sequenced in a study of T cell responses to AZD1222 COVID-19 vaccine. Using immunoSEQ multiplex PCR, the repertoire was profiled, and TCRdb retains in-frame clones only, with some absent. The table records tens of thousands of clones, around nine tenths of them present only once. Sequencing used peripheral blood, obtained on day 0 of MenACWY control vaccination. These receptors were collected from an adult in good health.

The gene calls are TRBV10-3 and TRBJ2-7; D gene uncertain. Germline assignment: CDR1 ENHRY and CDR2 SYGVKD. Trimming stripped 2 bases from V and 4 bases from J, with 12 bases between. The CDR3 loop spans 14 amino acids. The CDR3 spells CAISEPTDGYEQYF. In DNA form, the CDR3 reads TGTGCCATCAGTGAGCCCACGGATGGTTACGAGCAGTACTTC.

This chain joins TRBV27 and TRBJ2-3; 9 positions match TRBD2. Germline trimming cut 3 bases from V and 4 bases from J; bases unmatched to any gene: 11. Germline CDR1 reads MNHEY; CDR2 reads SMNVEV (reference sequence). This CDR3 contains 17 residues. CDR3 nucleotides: TGTGCCAGCAGTTTTAGTGCGGCTAGCGGGATTTCAGATACGCAGTATTTT. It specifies CASSFSAASGISDTQYF.

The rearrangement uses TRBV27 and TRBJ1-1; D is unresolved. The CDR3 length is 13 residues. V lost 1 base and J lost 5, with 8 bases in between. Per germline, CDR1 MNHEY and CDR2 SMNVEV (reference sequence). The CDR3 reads CASSLYPGTEAFF. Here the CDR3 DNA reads TGTGCCAGCAGTTTATACCCTGGGACTGAAGCTTTCTTT.